The clone carrying this T cell receptor beta chain was picked up many times. Arm-PCR of CDR3 regions and iRepertoire HTBI primers were the basis on which TCR beta libraries were built. TCRdb ran MiXCR on the multiplex PCR reads and lists one entry per CDR3 protein. The sample includes 250,000 to 300,000 distinct CDR3 sequences, under 20% of them seen just once. This sample stems from a study of regulatory T cells in long-lasting Graves disease. Time point indicated: newly diagnosed GD, antithyroid drugs for less than 3 months. The authors made the TCR library using RNA they extracted from PBMCs. Patients of an endocrinology department in Xi'an, China, were included. V lost 5 bases and J lost 8; bases outside the gene matches: 6. Germline-derived CDR1 and CDR2 are SGHDT and YYEEEE. This CDR3 has 15 residues. These data are also associated with another study on T cells in Graves' hyperthyroidism and ophthalmopathy. Turning to that study: Stable disease denoted Graves' hyperthyroidism without ophthalmopathy progression within 18 months. A median 6.5 months before onset, the model predicted ophthalmopathy.

The sequenced sample was peripheral blood mononuclear cells (PBMCs), obtained at new diagnosis, from a patient treated with antithyroid drugs. This chain links TRBV5-6 with TRBJ2-1; 14 nucleotides align to TRBD2. The sequence derives from a young woman with Graves disease. The CDR3 nucleotides are TGTGCCAGCAGAGGACTAGCGGGGGGCCAAGATGAGCAGTTCTTC. As protein: CASRGLAGGQDEQFF.